The following is a T cell receptor beta chain sequence with its context. No antigen is known for it. The source of the sample is a study of post-analysis software for immune sequencing data. On the study more broadly: Some patients lacked subtype; others had relapsing-remitting, secondary progressive or progressive-relapsing disease.

Study results and caveats: Significantly lower normalized Chao1 diversity was seen in multiple sclerosis patients than in controls.

TCR beta libraries were prepared from cDNA with unique molecular identifiers. TCRdb ran MiXCR on the PCR reads and lists one entry per CDR3 protein. The data show hundreds of thousands of distinct CDR3 sequences, with roughly two fifths seen just once and around 1.7% held by the top ten. The origin of this receptor is a girl between 5 and 17 years old with multiple sclerosis. The sequenced sample was blood.

CDR3 in amino acids: CASSQQNGGGGTQETQYF. The CDR3 DNA follows: TGTGCCAGCAGCCAACAAAACGGAGGCGGGGGGACCCAAGAGACCCAGTACTTC. The rearrangement joins TRBV4-2 to TRBJ2-5, with TRBD2 matching 8 bases. The ends lost 2 bases at V and 1 base at J; junction bases unmatched: 12. Germline V lookup: CDR1 LGHNA, CDR2 YNFKEQ. This CDR3 contains 18 residues.